This section outlines one T cell receptor beta chain sequence together with its context. The sample comes from a study of blood T cell repertoires in COVID-19. Measured with immunoSEQ multiplex PCR; TCRdb has only the in-frame clones, and not every one. Among roughly 230,000 clones listed, around 91% were seen once. During active infection, Seattle patients enrolled and were then monitored through disease. V dropped 4 bases and J dropped 5; count of bases not matched to a gene: 7. The CDR3 is made up of 14 amino acids. CDR1 and CDR2 from the germline V gene are SNHLY and FYNNEI. The chain joins TRBV2 to TRBJ1-2; 7 nucleotides agree with TRBD1. The sequence derives from a woman in her fifties or sixties with COVID-19, enrolled during active disease. The sequencing sample was made of peripheral blood. The CDR3 region is CASSASDRVYGYTF. The DNA of the CDR3 is TGTGCCAGCAGTGCCTCCGACAGGGTATATGGCTACACCTTC. Using reference TRBV2 and TRBJ1-2 for the parts outside the CDR3, the full variable domain is EPEVTQTPSHQVTQMGQEVILRCVPISNHLYFYWYRQILGQKVEFLVSFYNNEISEKSEIFDDQFSVERPDGSNFTLKIRSTKLEDSAMYFCASSASDRVYGYTFGSGTRLTVV.